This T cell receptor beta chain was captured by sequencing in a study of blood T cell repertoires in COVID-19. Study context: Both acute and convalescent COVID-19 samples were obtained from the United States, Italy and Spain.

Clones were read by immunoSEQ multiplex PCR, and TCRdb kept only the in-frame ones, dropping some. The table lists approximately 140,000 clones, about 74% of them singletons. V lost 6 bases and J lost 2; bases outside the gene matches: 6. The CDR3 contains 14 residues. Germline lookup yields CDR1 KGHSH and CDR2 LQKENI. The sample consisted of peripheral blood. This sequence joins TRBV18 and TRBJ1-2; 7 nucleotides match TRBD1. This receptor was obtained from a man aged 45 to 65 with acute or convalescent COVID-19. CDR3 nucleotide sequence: TGTGCCAGCTCTTTCGACAGGGTAAACTATGGCTACACCTTC. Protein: CASSFDRVNYGYTF.